The sequence of this TCR beta chain was determined in a study of CD8+ T cells in alopecia areata. Across the study: Tofacitinib administration to treated patients was oral, at 5 to 10 mg twice daily. Study-level results: Across lesional scalp, and particularly alopecia totalis/universalis, clonality surpassed that of normal scalp. Among the cells sequenced in scalp samples are also the resident alphabeta T cells of normal skin.

V was clipped by 8 bases and J by 1 base, with 17 bases between them. Germline lookup yields CDR1 GTSNPN and CDR2 SVGIG (reference sequence). The CDR3 has 14 residues. As for treatment: oral pan-JAK inhibitor, 5-10 mg twice daily. About this clone itself: Antigen unknown.

RNA was isolated and reverse transcribed to cDNA, the sequencing template. TCRdb keeps only in-frame clones here, not all; method: immunoSEQ multiplex PCR. The table records roughly 190,000 clones, about three fifths of them present only once. The sequencing used CD4+ T cells sorted from blood, collected at week 24, from a patient treated with tofacitinib. This clonotype was obtained from a human donor with alopecia areata. This rearrangement joins TRBV30 to TRBJ1-1, with a tentative D call TRBD1 (5 bases). The CDR3 sequence is CAGSPGVSNTEAFF. The CDR3, as DNA: TGTGCCGGATCCCCGGGGGTTTCGAACACTGAAGCTTTCTTT. The full variable domain, with the rest looked up from reference TRBV30 and TRBJ1-1, is SQTIHQWPATLVQPVGSPLSLECTVEGTSNPNLYWYRQAAGRGLQLLFYSVGIGQISSEVPQNLSASRPQDRQFILSSKKLLLSDSGFYLCAGSPGVSNTEAFFGQGTRLTVV.